Below, 5 T cell receptor beta chains from the same sample are listed, as sequenced in a study of T cell responses to AZD1222 COVID-19 vaccine (dated by TCRdb to the early 2020s). What this sample's time point label stands for: about 28 days (+/-7) after the second vaccine dose. Library method: the immunoSEQ multiplex PCR assay. TCRdb provides this immuneACCESS table in a form limited to in-frame rearrangements. Some clones are lacking; in checked studies, under half of them reflect an unresolved V gene, and why the rest are absent is not known. The sample yields approximately 100,000 clones; 85% to 90% were counted once. The ten biggest clones cover around 5% of the sample. This specimen was peripheral blood, taken 28 days after the second AZD1222 dose. All receptors come from an adult who received the AZD1222 COVID-19 vaccine.

The genes are TRBV10-1 and TRBJ2-3; 10 nucleotides agree with TRBD1. CDR1 and CDR2 from the germline V gene are WNHNN and SYGVQD (reference sequence). The CDR3 sequence is 18 residues long. J was trimmed by 1 base and V by 2 bases; bases with no gene match: 9. In nucleotides, the CDR3 is TGCGCCAGCAGTGAGGCCGCTACCGGGACAGGGGGCACAGATACGCAGTATTTT. This gives the protein CASSEAATGTGGTDTQYF.

This sequence joins TRBV27 and TRBJ2-2; D unclear. The CDR3 totals 13 residues. V was shortened by 4 bases and J by 1 base, with 4 bases between the two germline ends. The germline gives CDR1 MNHEY, CDR2 SMNVEV (reference sequence). The CDR3, as DNA: TGTGCCAGCAGTTCGAGGAACACCGGGGAGCTGTTTTTT. Its translation is CASSSRNTGELFF.

This clone showed up just a few times. The chain carries TRBV24-1 and TRBJ1-5; perhaps TRBD1 as D (5 bases). The V end was cut by 11 bases, the J end by 9 bases, with 19 bases between. The CDR3 length is 13 residues. Germline assignment: CDR1 KGHDR and CDR2 SFDVKD. The CDR3 DNA is TGTGCCATCTCCTTCCCGGGGGTCCGGCCCCAGCATTTT. Its protein is CAISFPGVRPQHF.

This chain connects TRBV6-2 or TRBV6-3 to TRBJ1-2; D is possibly TRBD1 (5 bases). Germline V gives CDR1 MNHEY, CDR2 SVGEGT. This CDR3 has 14 amino acids. Trimming removed 3 bases at V and 0 bases at J, with 8 bases between. The CDR3 reads CASSYGGANYGYTF. The CDR3 DNA follows: TGTGCCAGCAGTTATGGGGGGGCTAACTATGGCTACACCTTC.

This clone was seen a few times. The V call is TRBV5-1, the J call TRBJ1-4, with D possibly being TRBD1 (6 bases). The CDR3 contains 14 residues. Germline loops: CDR1 SGHRS, CDR2 YFSETQ. Trimming cost V 4 bases and J 8 bases, with 15 bases left between them. The CDR3 region has the DNA TGCGCCAGCAGCCCCGACAGGTCTGCCGAAAAACTGTTTTTT. Amino acid sequence: CASSPDRSAEKLFF.